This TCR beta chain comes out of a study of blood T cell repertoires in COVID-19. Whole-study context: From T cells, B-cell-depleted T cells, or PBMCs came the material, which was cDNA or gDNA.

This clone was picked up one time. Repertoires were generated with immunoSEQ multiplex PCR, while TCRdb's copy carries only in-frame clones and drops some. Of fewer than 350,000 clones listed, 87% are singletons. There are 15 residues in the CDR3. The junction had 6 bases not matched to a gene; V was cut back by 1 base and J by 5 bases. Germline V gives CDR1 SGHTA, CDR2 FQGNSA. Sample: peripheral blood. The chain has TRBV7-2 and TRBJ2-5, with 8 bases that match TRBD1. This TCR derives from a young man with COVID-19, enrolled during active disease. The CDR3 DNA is TGTGCCAGCAGCTTAGTAGGGACAGGCGGGGAGACCCAGTACTTC. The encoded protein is CASSLVGTGGETQYF.